The present T cell receptor beta chain was sequenced within a study of cytotoxic CD8 clonotypes in ibrutinib-treated CLL. The table came from immunoSEQ multiplex PCR; TCRdb's copy has only in-frame clones and leaves some out. This sample carries fewer than 25,000 clones, about 70% of them seen once, and the ten largest clones take about 30%. The CDR3 contains 15 residues. Trimming stripped 5 bases from V and 5 bases from J, with 18 bases between. CDR1 is PRHDT, CDR2 FYEKMQ, per germline (reference sequence). The chain is built from TRBV13 and TRBJ1-2; D not resolved. The sequence was obtained from a human donor with chronic lymphocytic leukemia. This material consisted of PBMCs, taken after 24 months of ibrutinib treatment. CDR3 nucleotides: TGTGCCAGCAGCAGTAGCCGGGCTTCGGTATATGGCTACACCTTC. As protein: CASSSSRASVYGYTF.